These 23 T cell receptor beta chains share one sample of origin, sequenced in a study of spatial heterogeneity in lung cancer. Each CDR3 protein is one row after TCRdb ran MiXCR on the 5' RACE reads. Of about 42,000 distinct CDR3 sequences detected, approximately 6.2% appear once; the ten largest clones hold roughly 45%. The time point was: sample taken at primary tumor resection. The material was PBMCs, obtained at surgery. The receptors here all came from a female donor with early-stage non-small cell lung cancer.

This rearrangement joins TRBV7-2 to TRBJ2-3, with 13 bases that match TRBD2. J lost 8 bases, V lost 4 bases, and 6 bases had no gene match. The CDR3 is 15 residues long. Per the germline V gene, CDR1 is SGHTA and CDR2 is FQGNSA. CDR3 region: CASSSRLAGGVTQYF. The DNA for the CDR3 is TGTGCCAGCAGCTCGAGACTAGCGGGGGGCGTTACGCAGTATTTT. Complete variable domain (other parts from reference TRBV7-2 and TRBJ2-3): GAGVSQSPSNKVTEKGKDVELRCDPISGHTALYWYRQSLGQGLEFLIYFQGNSAPDKSGLPSDRFSAERTGGSVSTLTIQRTQQEDSAVYLCASSSRLAGGVTQYFGPGTRLTVL.

This clonotype was found many times. The chain carries TRBV7-9 and TRBJ1-1, with D unresolved. The CDR3 has 15 amino acids. CDR1 is SEHNR and CDR2 is FQNEAQ in the germline V gene (reference sequence). V lost 2 bases and J lost 4, with 14 bases in between. This CDR3 reads CASSLQTARGTEAFF. CDR3 coding DNA: TGTGCCAGCAGCTTACAAACAGCTCGAGGCACTGAAGCTTTCTTT.

There are a few counts of this clonotype. The chain recombines TRBV6-2 or TRBV6-3 with TRBJ2-1, with TRBD1 matching over 7 bases. From germline, CDR1 is MNHEY and CDR2 SVGEGT. V gave up 6 bases and J gave up 0 bases; unmatched junction bases: 17. The CDR3 spans 19 residues. DNA for the CDR3: TGTGCCAGCAGCAAGGGGGCCACGACAATTTTTAACTCCTACAATGAGCAGTTCTTC. The encoded protein is CASSKGATTIFNSYNEQFF.

The V and J genes are TRBV5-1 and TRBJ1-1, with TRBD1 identical over 8 bases. Germline V gene sequence: CDR1 SGHRS, CDR2 YFSETQ. Trimming cost V 1 base and J 1 base; bases outside gene matches: 9. The length of the CDR3 is 17 residues. The CDR3 loop is CASSLRQGTLRNTEAFF. Written as DNA, the CDR3 is TGCGCCAGCAGCTTGCGACAGGGGACCCTACGGAACACTGAAGCTTTCTTT.

CDR3 region: CASSPFDRGGTEAFF. Written as DNA, the CDR3 is TGTGCCAGCTCACCATTCGACAGGGGAGGCACTGAAGCTTTCTTT. V is TRBV18 and J is TRBJ1-1; 8 nucleotides line up with TRBD1. With 2 bases clipped from V and 4 bases from J, the junction kept 6 bases outside the gene matches. This CDR3 comprises 15 residues. Germline-derived CDR1 and CDR2 are KGHSH and LQKENI.

This clonotype appeared a few times. The J gene is TRBJ2-5, the V gene TRBV5-1, with a tentative D call TRBD1 (5 bases). This CDR3 contains 15 residues. Between the trimmed V and J ends, which lost 4 bases and 2 bases, there was a span of 15 bases. The V gene's germline CDR1 is SGHRS and CDR2 YFSETQ. CDR3 residues: CASSPFDAGQETQYF. The CDR3 DNA reads TGCGCCAGCAGCCCCTTTGACGCAGGGCAAGAGACCCAGTACTTC.

The table lists this clonotype with many counts. The V gene is TRBV5-1, the J gene TRBJ2-5; TRBD1 aligns across 7 bases. Germline CDR1 reads SGHRS; CDR2 reads YFSETQ. CDR3 length: 15 amino acids. Unmatched junction bases numbered 9, after V lost 3 bases and J lost 4 bases. CDR3 sequence: CASSWRQGSGETQYF. The CDR3, as DNA: TGCGCCAGCAGCTGGAGACAGGGAAGTGGAGAGACCCAGTACTTC.

Ten or more counts support this clonotype. The chain couples TRBV5-4 to TRBJ1-5, with 8 bases identical to TRBD1. Trimming at V came to 5 bases and at J to 1 base, leaving 8 bases not matched to a gene. The germline V gene encodes CDR1 SGHNT and CDR2 YYREEE (reference sequence). CDR3 size: 16 residues. The CDR3 is CASSSGGQGSNQPQHF. The CDR3 DNA reads as TGTGCCAGCAGTTCGGGTGGACAGGGAAGCAATCAGCCCCAGCATTTT.

The genes are TRBV10-1 and TRBJ2-5, with 10 bases matching TRBD2. The CDR3 is 16 amino acids. Trimming removed 2 bases from V and 2 bases from J; junction bases left unmatched: 5. Germline V lookup: CDR1 WNHNN, CDR2 SYGVQD (reference sequence). The CDR3 bases are TGCGCCAGCAGTGAGGGATCTAGCGGGGGACAAGAGACCCAGTACTTC. This translates into CASSEGSSGGQETQYF.

The chain employs TRBV6-1 and TRBJ1-4; no definite D call. The ends were cut back, 7 bases at V and 10 bases at J, with 10 bases in the middle. Germline CDR1 is MNHNS and CDR2 is SASEGT. CDR3 length equals 11 residues. Here the CDR3 DNA reads TGTGCCAGCACGTCCGTAGGAAAACTGTTTTTT. Its protein is CASTSVGKLFF.

The chain carries TRBV4-3 and TRBJ2-1; TRBD1 agrees at 8 bases. CDR1 is LGHNA and CDR2 is YSLEER in the germline V gene. Trimming cost V 5 bases and J 0 bases; bases outside gene matches: 9. The CDR3 contains 17 residues. Here the CDR3 reads CASSKARGQGSYNEQFF. The CDR3 nucleotides are TGCGCCAGCAGCAAAGCCCGAGGACAGGGCTCCTACAATGAGCAGTTCTTC.

The chain combines TRBV11-3 with TRBJ1-1; the D is unclear. The germline V gene encodes CDR1 SGHNT and CDR2 YENEEA. The V and J ends lost 3 bases and 5 bases respectively, with 10 bases between them. The CDR3 is 13 residues long. As DNA, the CDR3 is TGTGCCAGCAGCTTGGCCCGTAGGACTGAAGCTTTCTTT. This gives the protein CASSLARRTEAFF. Drawing the rest from reference TRBV11-3 and TRBJ1-1, the complete variable domain is EAGVVQSPRYKIIEKKQPVAFWCNPISGHNTLYWYLQNLGQGPELLIRYENEEAVDDSQLPKDRFSAERLKGVDSTLKIQPAELGDSAVYLCASSLARRTEAFFGQGTRLTVV.

This clonotype was recorded at least ten times. The chain joins TRBV6-2 or TRBV6-3 to TRBJ2-4, with 8 nucleotides matching TRBD2. The CDR3 consists of 15 residues. Germline CDR1 is MNHEY and CDR2 is SVGEGT. With V trimmed by 5 bases and J by 6 bases, 9 bases remained unmatched. This CDR3 is CASSLRGGQGNIQYF. The CDR3 DNA sequence: TGTGCCAGCAGTCTCCGGGGGGGGCAGGGAAACATTCAGTACTTC.

Ten or more counts support this clonotype. The chain employs TRBV6-5 and TRBJ2-6; 7 nucleotides align to TRBD1. The trim removed 0 bases at V and 0 bases at J, leaving 2 bases unmatched. Germline V CDR1 and CDR2: MNHEY, SVGAGI. CDR3 length equals 17 residues. The CDR3 spells CASSYSGTASGANVLTF. Here the CDR3 DNA reads TGTGCCAGCAGTTACTCTGGGACAGCCTCTGGGGCCAACGTCCTGACTTTC.

This clonotype has at least ten counts. The chain carries TRBV12-3 or TRBV12-4 and TRBJ1-6, with 7 nucleotides matching TRBD1. The V gene end was trimmed by 6 bases and the J gene end by 3 bases; junction bases not matched to a gene: 5. The CDR3 runs to 15 residues. The CDR3 DNA reads as TGTGCCAGCAGGGTCCGGGACAGCTATAATTCACCCCTCCACTTT. This codes for CASRVRDSYNSPLHF.

At least ten counts were recorded for this clonotype. CDR3 bases: TGTGCCAGCAGTTCGGGACGGGGAAATTCACCCCTCCACTTT. Translation gives CASSSGRGNSPLHF. The chain recombines TRBV12-3 or TRBV12-4 with TRBJ1-6; a weak D match, TRBD1 (5 bases). Trimming took off 4 bases at V and 7 bases at J, with 11 bases between the two ends. The CDR3 runs 14 residues.

This clonotype was counted between two and nine times. The rearrangement links TRBV10-3 to TRBJ1-1, with 7 bases aligning to TRBD1. CDR1 is ENHRY and CDR2 is SYGVKD in the germline V gene. This CDR3 is 14 amino acids long. Losses at the gene ends were 3 bases for V and 1 base for J; bases not matched to a gene: 2. The CDR3 coding sequence is TGTGCCATCAGTGACTGGACAGGGAACACTGAAGCTTTCTTT. Amino acids: CAISDWTGNTEAFF.

This clonotype was detected a few times. The V call is TRBV30, the J call TRBJ1-5; the D is unclear. Per the germline V gene, CDR1 is GTSNPN and CDR2 is SVGIG (reference sequence). The CDR3 runs to 13 residues. V was pared by 2 bases and J by 5 bases, with 10 bases between. The CDR3 region is CAWSSGVYQPQHF. CDR3 sequence (DNA): TGTGCCTGGAGTAGCGGGGTCTATCAGCCCCAGCATTTT. The entire variable domain, with the rest obtained from reference TRBV30 and TRBJ1-5, is as follows: SQTIHQWPATLVQPVGSPLSLECTVEGTSNPNLYWYRQAAGRGLQLLFYSVGIGQISSEVPQNLSASRPQDRQFILSSKKLLLSDSGFYLCAWSSGVYQPQHFGDGTRLSIL.

Many counts were recorded for this clonotype. The rearrangement uses TRBV7-6 and TRBJ2-3; D gene unclear. This CDR3 region has 15 residues. Germline V gene sequence: CDR1 SGHVS, CDR2 FNYEAQ. V lost 6 bases and J 6 bases, leaving 19 bases between the germline ends. The CDR3 region has the DNA TGTGCCAGCAGTAGGGCCGGCCGCGGTCCCGATACGCAGTATTTT. Protein product: CASSRAGRGPDTQYF.

This clonotype appeared many times. The rearrangement joins TRBV10-3 to TRBJ2-7; D is uncertain. The CDR3 extends over 13 amino acids. Germline CDR1 reads ENHRY; CDR2 reads SYGVKD. V lost 2 bases and J lost 9, with 14 bases in between. The DNA of the CDR3 is TGTGCCATCAGTGAGATGGAAATAGCTGTGCAGTACTTC. It codes for CAISEMEIAVQYF.

Ten or more counts support this clonotype. The rearrangement joins TRBV10-3 to TRBJ2-1; 7 bases agree with TRBD1. CDR1 is ENHRY and CDR2 is SYGVKD in the germline V gene. Germline trimming cut 5 bases from V and 1 base from J; bases unmatched to any gene: 5. The CDR3 spans 15 residues. In nucleotides, the CDR3 is TGTGCCATCAGTCCACAGGGGACATCCTACAATGAGCAGTTCTTC. This sequence encodes CAISPQGTSYNEQFF.

This clonotype came up many times. V and J are TRBV7-9 and TRBJ2-1; D call uncertain. V was clipped by 8 bases and J by 1 base, with 12 bases between them. The CDR3 spans 14 residues. CDR1 SEHNR and CDR2 FQNEAQ come from the germline V gene (reference sequence). For the CDR3, the DNA is TGTGCCAGCGCGTGGGTCCTATCCTACAATGAGCAGTTCTTC. Encoded protein: CASAWVLSYNEQFF. The full variable domain, with the rest looked up from reference TRBV7-9 and TRBJ2-1, is DTGVSQNPRHKITKRGQNVTFRCDPISEHNRLYWYRQTLGQGPEFLTYFQNEAQLEKSRLLSDRFSAERPKGSFSTLEIQRTEQGDSAMYLCASAWVLSYNEQFFGPGTRLTVL.

This clonotype has a count of ten or more. The chain links TRBV20-1 to TRBJ2-1; weak D call: TRBD2 (7 bases). V gave up 6 bases and J gave up 9 bases, with 27 bases separating them. The CDR3 has 16 residues. Looked up from germline, CDR1 is DFQATT and CDR2 is SNEGSKA (reference sequence). The CDR3 sequence: CSADDTPGRRGGEQFF. CDR3 DNA: TGCAGTGCAGACGACACTCCGGGGAGGAGGGGGGGTGAGCAGTTCTTC.